This T cell receptor beta chain was sequenced during a study of graft-versus-host responses after intestinal transplantation. Study overall: Transplant recipients had multivisceral, liver-intestinal, or isolated intestinal grafts. Anti-thymocyte globulin induction was given to all recipients, followed by tacrolimus and steroids for around 3 years. Study results and limitations: Recipient marrow harbored GvH clones, some of which surfaced first in ileum or blood. Early post-transplant declines in HvG were associated with peak levels of circulating GvH clones.

To note about this clone: Its antigen is undetermined.

CDR3 length: 13 amino acids. Germline V gene sequence: CDR1 LGHNT, CDR2 FRNRAP. V lost 7 bases to trimming and J lost 3 bases; unmatched junction nucleotides: 5. Both intraepithelial and lamina propria lymphocytes were released by processing graft tissue. This table comes from immunoSEQ multiplex PCR, and its TCRdb copy is limited to in-frame clones, with some not included. The repertoire holds about 6,400 clones, with about 80% as singletons. The gene calls are TRBV12-5 and TRBJ1-2; 7 bases line up with TRBD1. Sequenced here: ileum tissue, sampled 307 days after intestinal transplant. This clonotype was obtained from a human patient who received an intestinal transplant, so some T cells may come from the graft donor. The CDR3, as DNA: TGTGCTAGTGTCAGGGGGTGGGACTATGGCTACACCTTC. Its protein product is CASVRGWDYGYTF. The full variable domain, its missing parts supplied by reference TRBV12-5 and TRBJ1-2, is DARVTQTPRHKVTEMGQEVTMRCQPILGHNTVFWYRQTMMQGLELLAYFRNRAPLDDSGMPKDRFSAEMPDATLATLKIQPSEPRDSAVYFCASVRGWDYGYTFGSGTRLTVV.